The 27 T cell receptor beta chains given below trace back to one sample, sequenced in a study of naive CD8 T cells in extremely preterm neonates. Only in-frame clones appear in the TCRdb table, and some are missing; sequencing was by immunoSEQ multiplex PCR. The table includes several thousand clones, 95% to 98% detected once. Sequences were obtained from naive CD8+ T cells from blood. Every receptor here comes from a human donor in good health.

This chain connects TRBV5-8 to TRBJ1-2; 9 bases fit TRBD1. V lost 2 bases, J lost 6 bases, and 8 bases stayed unmatched. The germline gives CDR1 SGHTS, CDR2 YDEGEE. The CDR3 runs to 15 residues. CDR3 DNA sequence: TGTGCCAGCAGCTTCCGGGACAGGGCATATCATGGCTACACCTTC. The encoded protein is CASSFRDRAYHGYTF. The entire variable domain, with the rest obtained from reference TRBV5-8 and TRBJ1-2, is as follows: EAGVTQSPTHLIKTRGQQATLRCSPISGHTSVYWYQQALGLGLQFLLWYDEGEERNRGNFPPRFSGRQFPNYSSELNVNALELEDSALYLCASSFRDRAYHGYTFGSGTRLTVV.

The chain has TRBV11-2 and TRBJ2-7; D gene ambiguous. The germline gives CDR1 SGHAT, CDR2 FQNNGV. The CDR3 extends over 12 amino acids. V was cut by 5 bases and J by 0 bases, with 5 bases left in between. The chain's CDR3 is CASSRSSYEQYF. In DNA, the CDR3 is TGTGCCAGCAGCCGGAGCTCCTACGAGCAGTACTTC.

The chain carries TRBV5-4 and TRBJ2-2; tentative D call: TRBD1 (5 bases). V lost 4 bases, J lost 2 bases, and 24 bases lay in between. Germline V CDR1 and CDR2: SGHNT, YYREEE (reference sequence). The CDR3 covers 19 residues. The CDR3 spells CASSDTPPGRDRNTGELFF. The CDR3 DNA follows: TGTGCCAGCAGCGATACACCCCCTGGAAGAGACAGAAACACCGGGGAGCTGTTTTTT.

In its sample, this clone was seen once. The chain links TRBV4-2 to TRBJ2-2, with unresolved D. Per germline, CDR1 LGHNA and CDR2 YNFKEQ. There are 14 residues in the CDR3. V dropped 0 bases and J dropped 3 bases, with 5 bases sitting between them. CDR3 bases: TGTGCCAGCAGCCAAGATATCGACACCGGGGAGCTGTTTTTT. This translates into CASSQDIDTGELFF.

The gene calls are TRBV28 and TRBJ1-5; TRBD1 matches at 8 bases. V trimming: 7 bases; J trimming: 0 bases; junction bases outside the gene matches: 14. The CDR3 covers 18 residues. Germline V CDR1 and CDR2: MDHEN, SYDVKM. CDR3 protein: CASTPAGGWGDSNQPQHF. The CDR3 DNA sequence: TGTGCCAGCACCCCGGCAGGGGGCTGGGGGGATAGCAATCAGCCCCAGCATTTT.

This clone was found a few times. This chain links TRBV7-9 with TRBJ1-2; D ambiguous. The germline CDR1 and CDR2 sequences are SEHNR and FQNEAQ (reference sequence). This CDR3 region has 15 residues. With 1 base removed from V and 8 bases from J, the gap between germline ends came to 17 bases. CDR3 sequence reads: CASSLVGVNGGGYTF. CDR3 nucleotides: TGTGCCAGCAGCTTAGTCGGGGTTAATGGCGGAGGCTACACCTTC.

This clone is a singleton in its sample. The chain employs TRBV11-2 and TRBJ2-5; D might be TRBD1 (6 bases). The V end lost 3 bases, the J end lost 4 bases, and 12 bases lay between the germline ends. Germline assignment: CDR1 SGHAT and CDR2 FQNNGV. This CDR3 has 14 amino acids. The CDR3 bases are TGTGCCAGCAGCTTGGGCAGGGGCCGAGAGACCCAGTACTTC. Its translation: CASSLGRGRETQYF.

The chain uses TRBV6-1 and TRBJ2-3; D is possibly TRBD2 (6 bases). Trimming took off 7 bases at V and 0 bases at J, with 11 bases between the two ends. The germline V gene encodes CDR1 MNHNS and CDR2 SASEGT. The CDR3 is made up of 14 amino acids. CDR3 DNA: TGTGCCAGCACAGTGGGGACTAGCACAGATACGCAGTATTTT. Amino acid sequence: CASTVGTSTDTQYF.

Only one count was recorded for this clone. Other nucleotide sequences in the sample specify the same CDR3. V gene TRBV10-2 combines with J gene TRBJ1-1, with D maybe TRBD1 (5 bases). V shed 5 bases and J shed 3 bases, with 10 bases lying between them. The CDR3 loop spans 13 amino acids. Germline V gene sequence: CDR1 WSHSY, CDR2 SAAADI. The DNA of the CDR3 is TGCGCCAGCAGTCCGGGGGTCTACACTGAAGCTTTCTTT. It translates to CASSPGVYTEAFF.

CDR3 residues: CASSLTGAGTEAFF. Written as DNA, the CDR3 is TGTGCCAGCAGCTTAACAGGGGCGGGCACTGAAGCTTTCTTT. V usage is TRBV7-8 and J usage is TRBJ1-1, with TRBD1 matching 7 bases. Losses at the gene ends were 2 bases for V and 4 bases for J; bases not matched to a gene: 4. The CDR3 has 14 residues. CDR1 is SGHVS, CDR2 FQNEAQ, per germline.

This sequence joins TRBV11-2 and TRBJ2-5; 10 positions match TRBD1. The germline V gene encodes CDR1 SGHAT and CDR2 FQNNGV. Trimming took 1 base from V and 0 from J; bases not matched to a gene: 5. This CDR3 is built from 17 residues. The CDR3 nucleotides read TGTGCCAGCAGCTTAGCGGGACAGGGGCTCCACCAAGAGACCCAGTACTTC. The encoded protein is CASSLAGQGLHQETQYF. Looking up the rest from reference TRBV11-2 and TRBJ2-5 gives the full variable domain: EAGVAQSPRYKIIEKRQSVAFWCNPISGHATLYWYQQILGQGPKLLIQFQNNGVVDDSQLPKDRFSAERLKGVDSTLKIQPAKLEDSAVYLCASSLAGQGLHQETQYFGPGTRLLVL.

The V and J genes are TRBV7-6 and TRBJ2-7; TRBD2 is a possible D gene (6 bases). CDR1 is SGHVS and CDR2 is FNYEAQ in the germline V gene. V shed 3 bases and J shed 1 base, with 10 bases lying between them. The CDR3 has 14 amino acids. The CDR3 DNA follows: TGTGCCAGCAGCTTGGGGACTGAGTCCTACGAGCAGTACTTC. As protein: CASSLGTESYEQYF.

The genes are TRBV28 and TRBJ1-1; 7 bases map to TRBD1. Unmatched junction bases numbered 15, after V lost 5 bases and J lost 3 bases. The CDR3 totals 17 residues. Germline V gene data show CDR1 as MDHEN and CDR2 as SYDVKM. CDR3 DNA: TGTGCCAGCAGTCCCGTAACGACAGGGAATGGGGACACTGAAGCTTTCTTT. Amino acids: CASSPVTTGNGDTEAFF.

The chain uses TRBV6-5 and TRBJ1-1; D perhaps matches TRBD1 (6 bases). Germline CDR1 is MNHEY and CDR2 is SVGAGI. Trimming pared 4 bases from V and 3 bases from J, leaving 18 bases between. The CDR3 has 16 amino acids. CDR3 sequence: CASSSLRGDLHTEAFF. DNA for the CDR3: TGTGCCAGCAGTTCCCTCAGGGGCGATTTGCACACTGAAGCTTTCTTT.

This chain joins TRBV4-2 and TRBJ2-1, with TRBD1 identical over 9 bases. The CDR3 spans 16 residues. CDR1 is LGHNA, CDR2 YNFKEQ, per germline. Losses at the gene ends were 3 bases for V and 4 bases for J; bases not matched to a gene: 7. The CDR3 DNA is TGTGCCAGCAGCCAGAGTACAGGGGGCTCATACAATGAGCAGTTCTTC. This gives the protein CASSQSTGGSYNEQFF.

V usage is TRBV5-6 and J usage is TRBJ1-6, with 7 bases matching TRBD1. The CDR3 is 15 residues long. Trimming at V came to 0 bases and at J to 7 bases, leaving 4 bases not matched to a gene. Germline CDR1 reads SGHDT; CDR2 reads YYEEEE. Here the CDR3 reads CASSLGRGQNSPLHF. The CDR3 coding sequence is TGTGCCAGCAGCTTGGGAAGGGGGCAGAATTCACCCCTCCACTTT.

The chain links TRBV7-9 to TRBJ1-2; TRBD1 agrees at 10 bases. The CDR3 consists of 16 residues. Germline CDR1 SEHNR, CDR2 FQNEAQ (reference sequence). J lost 5 bases, V lost 3 bases, and 9 bases had no gene match. The CDR3 loop is CASSLGQGNTQYGYTF. The CDR3 DNA is TGTGCCAGCAGCTTGGGACAGGGGAATACCCAATATGGCTACACCTTC.

The CDR3 loop is CASSYRDNRGNEQFF. CDR3 bases: TGTGCCAGCAGCTACCGAGACAACAGGGGAAATGAGCAGTTCTTC. The chain recombines TRBV7-6 with TRBJ2-1, with 7 positions matching TRBD1. The CDR3 extends over 15 amino acids. The trim removed 4 bases at V and 7 bases at J, leaving 10 bases unmatched. The germline gives CDR1 SGHVS, CDR2 FNYEAQ.

This chain joins TRBV5-5 and TRBJ1-3; 9 nucleotides match TRBD1. The CDR3 has 14 residues. V shed 4 bases and J 7 bases; nucleotides not matched to a gene: 6. CDR1 is SGHKS and CDR2 is YYEKEE in the germline V gene (reference sequence). The CDR3 spells CASSDGQGWNTIYF. CDR3 nucleotide sequence: TGTGCCAGCAGCGACGGACAGGGGTGGAACACCATATATTTT.

The rearrangement uses TRBV4-3 and TRBJ1-5, with D unclear. V was clipped by 1 base and J by 4 bases, with 11 bases between them. The germline CDR1 and CDR2 sequences are LGHNA and YSLEER. The CDR3 runs to 15 residues. The chain's CDR3 is CASSQALVTNQPQHF. CDR3 bases: TGCGCCAGCAGCCAAGCCCTAGTGACGAATCAGCCCCAGCATTTT.

The V gene is TRBV7-9, the J gene TRBJ1-1; 9 positions agree with TRBD1. The CDR3 has 13 amino acids. Germline CDR1 reads SEHNR; CDR2 reads FQNEAQ (reference sequence). V lost 4 bases, J lost 7 bases, and 4 bases stayed unmatched. CDR3 protein: CASSSGQGREAFF. The CDR3 nucleotides are TGTGCCAGCAGCTCGGGACAGGGCCGTGAAGCTTTCTTT.

The chain recombines TRBV15 with TRBJ2-2; D is possibly TRBD2 (6 bases). CDR3 length: 16 amino acids. The germline gives CDR1 LNHNV, CDR2 YYDKDF (reference sequence). Trimming took off 0 bases at V and 4 bases at J, with 12 bases between the two ends. The CDR3 loop reads CATSREGRRGTGELFF. In DNA form, the CDR3 reads TGTGCCACCAGCAGAGAGGGACGGAGGGGCACCGGGGAGCTGTTTTTT.

This chain joins TRBV2 and TRBJ2-5; perhaps TRBD2 as D (7 bases). Trimming stripped 0 bases from V and 2 bases from J, with 16 bases between. The length of the CDR3 is 17 residues. From germline, CDR1 is SNHLY and CDR2 FYNNEI. Written as DNA, the CDR3 is TGTGCCAGCAGTGAAGCCGCGCGGGGGACACCTCAAGAGACCCAGTACTTC. It codes for CASSEAARGTPQETQYF.

The chain has TRBV27 and TRBJ1-5, with TRBD1 identical over 8 bases. V shed 4 bases and J 7 bases; nucleotides not matched to a gene: 6. The CDR3 loop spans 14 amino acids. Per the germline V gene, CDR1 is MNHEY and CDR2 is SMNVEV (reference sequence). The CDR3 loop is CASSYGQGGQPQHF. The CDR3 nucleotides are TGTGCCAGCAGTTACGGACAGGGCGGGCAGCCCCAGCATTTT.

The V call is TRBV2, the J call TRBJ1-5, with 7 positions matching TRBD1. V shed 5 bases, J shed 0 bases, and the junction held 16 bases outside the gene matches. The CDR3 consists of 19 residues. The V gene's germline CDR1 is SNHLY and CDR2 FYNNEI. The CDR3 region is CASSTRQGLKGDSNQPQHF. The CDR3 region has the DNA TGTGCCAGCAGTACGAGACAGGGATTAAAGGGGGATAGCAATCAGCCCCAGCATTTT. Full variable domain (rest looked up from reference TRBV2 and TRBJ1-5): EPEVTQTPSHQVTQMGQEVILRCVPISNHLYFYWYRQILGQKVEFLVSFYNNEISEKSEIFDDQFSVERPDGSNFTLKIRSTKLEDSAMYFCASSTRQGLKGDSNQPQHFGDGTRLSIL.

The rearrangement joins TRBV28 to TRBJ1-1; no clear D. Germline-derived CDR1 and CDR2 are MDHEN and SYDVKM. The ends were cut back, 6 bases at V and 2 bases at J, with 10 bases in the middle. This CDR3 contains 13 residues. The DNA for the CDR3 is TGTGCCAGCAGCTTTATGGCAAACACTGAAGCTTTCTTT. It is translated as CASSFMANTEAFF.

In nucleotides, the CDR3 is TGTGCCAGCAACAACGTCCGCCGGGACAGGGAAGAGACCCAGTACTTC. It translates to CASNNVRRDREETQYF. This sequence joins TRBV21-1 and TRBJ2-5; the D call in the table, TRBD1, was not verified against the DNA. TRBV21-1 is given as a pseudogene. The CDR3 spans 16 residues.